The 4 T cell receptor beta chains below all came from one sample that was sequenced in a study of blood T cell repertoires in COVID-19. Clones were sequenced by immunoSEQ multiplex PCR, and TCRdb holds only the in-frame ones, with some missing. The sample holds around 310,000 clones; approximately 87% are singletons and the top ten take around 4%. The sequencing input was peripheral blood. Receptors originate from a woman aged 45-65 years with active or convalescent COVID-19.

There are a few counts of this clone. The same CDR3 arises from other DNA sequences in this sample as well. V gene TRBV18 combines with J gene TRBJ2-7, with D unresolved. CDR1 is KGHSH, CDR2 LQKENI, per germline. V was clipped by 3 bases and J by 4 bases, with 7 bases between them. The CDR3 extends over 12 amino acids. The CDR3 bases are TGTGCCAGCTCACCTCTCGGTTACGAGCAGTACTTC. Protein product: CASSPLGYEQYF.

The chain carries TRBV5-1 and TRBJ2-5, with 10 positions matching TRBD2. Germline-derived CDR1 and CDR2 are SGHRS and YFSETQ. The length of the CDR3 is 15 residues. J gave up 5 bases and V 0 bases, and 4 bases lay outside the gene matches. The CDR3, as DNA: TGCGCCAGCAGCTTGGTTGTTAGCGGGGGGGAGACCCAGTACTTC. Translation gives CASSLVVSGGETQYF.

The V call is TRBV6-5, the J call TRBJ2-7; TRBD2 might be the D (6 bases). Germline V CDR1 and CDR2: MNHEY, SVGAGI. The CDR3 length is 16 residues. The V end lost 2 bases, the J end lost 3 bases, and 17 bases lay between the germline ends. The CDR3 spells CASSYGPGGVGYEQYF. The CDR3 DNA follows: TGTGCCAGCAGTTACGGACCAGGAGGGGTAGGCTACGAGCAGTACTTC.

The CDR3 DNA sequence: TGTGCCAGCAGTGTTTCCGACAGGGGGAACACTGAAGCTTTCTTT. It codes for CASSVSDRGNTEAFF. The chain couples TRBV2 to TRBJ1-1; 8 nucleotides line up with TRBD1. CDR1 is SNHLY and CDR2 is FYNNEI in the germline V gene. V shed 4 bases, J shed 1 base, and the junction held 5 bases outside the gene matches. This CDR3 has 15 amino acids.